The sequence of this T cell receptor (beta chain) was determined in a study of post-analysis software for immune sequencing data. The study, taken as a whole, reports: There were four or five TRBV segments more frequent in patients than controls, and TRBV5-6, TRBV5-1 and TRBV20-1 were among them.

In its sample, this clonotype was seen many times. Its antigen is undetermined. Trimming cost V 3 bases and J 3 bases; bases outside gene matches: 2. Looked up from germline, CDR1 is MGHRA and CDR2 is YSYEKL. This CDR3 has 13 residues. Prepared libraries of TCR beta cDNA carried unique molecular identifiers. MiXCR, run by TCRdb on the PCR reads, gives a single entry per CDR3 protein. The repertoire holds roughly 870,000 distinct CDR3 sequences, about 57% seen once, with over 4% in the top ten. Sequenced: blood. This chain uses TRBV4-1 with TRBJ2-7; 7 bases are a match to TRBD1. This TCR was recovered from a girl under 18 with multiple sclerosis. The CDR3 loop reads CASSQGQNYEQYF. DNA of the CDR3: TGCGCCAGCAGCCAGGGACAGAACTACGAGCAGTACTTC.